This TCR beta chain derives from a study of T cell responses to AZD1222 COVID-19 vaccine. Overall study: Second doses were pooled across both intervals (about 4 or about 12 weeks).

Study findings and constraints: Baseline serostatus was positive in only a handful of AZD1222 recipients. An increase in Spike-specific TCR breadth and depth was observed after two AZD1222 doses.

From germline, CDR1 is LNHDA and CDR2 SQIVND (reference sequence). The CDR3 loop spans 16 amino acids. V lost 3 bases and J lost 0; bases outside the gene matches: 4. Measured with immunoSEQ multiplex PCR; TCRdb has only the in-frame clones, and not every one. The table includes around 180,000 clones, 80% to 95% detected once. In the case of this clone: Antigen specificity is unknown.

The receptor was isolated from an adult in good health. The chain joins TRBV19 to TRBJ1-1; 10 bases are a match to TRBD1. The sequenced sample was peripheral blood, obtained on day 0 of AZD1222 vaccination. The CDR3: CASSIKTGGMNTEAFF. DNA for the CDR3: TGTGCCAGTAGTATCAAGACAGGGGGCATGAACACTGAAGCTTTCTTT.